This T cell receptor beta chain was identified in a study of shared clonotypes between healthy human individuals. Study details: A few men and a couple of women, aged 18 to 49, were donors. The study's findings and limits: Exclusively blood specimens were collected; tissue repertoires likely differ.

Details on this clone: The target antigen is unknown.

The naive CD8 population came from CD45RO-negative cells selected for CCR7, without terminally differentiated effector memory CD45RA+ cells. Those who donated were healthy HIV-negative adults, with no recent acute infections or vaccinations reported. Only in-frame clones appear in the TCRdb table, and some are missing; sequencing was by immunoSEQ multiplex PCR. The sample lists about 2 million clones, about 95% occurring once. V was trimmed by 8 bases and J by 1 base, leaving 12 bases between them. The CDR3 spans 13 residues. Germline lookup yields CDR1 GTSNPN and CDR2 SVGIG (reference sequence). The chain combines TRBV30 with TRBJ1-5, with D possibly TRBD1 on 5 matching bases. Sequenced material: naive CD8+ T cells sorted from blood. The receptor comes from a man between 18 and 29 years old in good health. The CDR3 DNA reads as TGTGCCCTTGGGGACTTAAGCAATCAGCCCCAGCATTTT. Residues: CALGDLSNQPQHF.